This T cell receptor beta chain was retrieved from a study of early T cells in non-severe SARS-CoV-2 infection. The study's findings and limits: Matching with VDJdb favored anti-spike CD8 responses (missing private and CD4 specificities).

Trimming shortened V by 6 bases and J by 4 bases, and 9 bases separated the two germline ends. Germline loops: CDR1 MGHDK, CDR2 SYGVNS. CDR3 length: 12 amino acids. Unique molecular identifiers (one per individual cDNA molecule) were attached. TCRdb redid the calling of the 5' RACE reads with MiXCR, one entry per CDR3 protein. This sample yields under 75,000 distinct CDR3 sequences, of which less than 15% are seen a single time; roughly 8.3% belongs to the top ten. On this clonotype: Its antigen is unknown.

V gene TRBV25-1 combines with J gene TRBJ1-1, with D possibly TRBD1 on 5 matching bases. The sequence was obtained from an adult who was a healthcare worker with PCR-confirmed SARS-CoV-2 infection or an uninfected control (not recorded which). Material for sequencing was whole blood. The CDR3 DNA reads TGTGCCAGCAGAGGGGTGGTCACTGAAGCTTTCTTT. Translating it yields CASRGVVTEAFF.